This record looks at one TCR beta chain sequence and its context. What it binds is unknown. MiXCR, run by TCRdb on the reads, gives a single entry per CDR3 protein. Among fewer than 700,000 distinct CDR3 sequences listed, less than 25% were seen once. The data belong to a study of T cell repertoires in cytomegalovirus infection. Findings and caveats of the study: The response measured ex vivo was dominated by TCR beta clonotypes (HLA-C-restricted and CMV-specific).

Trimming stripped 1 base from V and 2 bases from J, with 8 bases between. The germline V gene encodes CDR1 MDHEN and CDR2 SYDVKM. The CDR3 runs 14 residues. The TCR was taken from a human donor in good health (CMV status not recorded). Some clones in this sample may be carry-over from other donors' samples. Sequences were obtained from CD8+ T cells from PBMCs. The chain couples TRBV28 to TRBJ1-2, with a tentative D call TRBD1 (5 bases). CDR3 in amino acids: CASSLFKGNYGYTF. Written as DNA, the CDR3 is TGTGCCAGCAGTTTATTTAAGGGGAACTATGGCTACACCTTC.